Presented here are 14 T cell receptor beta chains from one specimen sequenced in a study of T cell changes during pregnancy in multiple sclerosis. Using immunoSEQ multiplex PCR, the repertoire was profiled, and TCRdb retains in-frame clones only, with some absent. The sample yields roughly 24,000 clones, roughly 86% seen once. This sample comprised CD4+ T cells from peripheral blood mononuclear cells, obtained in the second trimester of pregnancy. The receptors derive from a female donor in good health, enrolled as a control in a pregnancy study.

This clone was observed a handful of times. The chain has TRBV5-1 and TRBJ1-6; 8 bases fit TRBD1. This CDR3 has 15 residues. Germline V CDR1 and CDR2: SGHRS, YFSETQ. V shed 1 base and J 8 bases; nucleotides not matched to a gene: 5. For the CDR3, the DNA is TGCGCCAGCAGCTTGAGGGCAGGGGGCGATTCACCCCTCCACTTT. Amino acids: CASSLRAGGDSPLHF. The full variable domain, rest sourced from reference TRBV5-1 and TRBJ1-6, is KAGVTQTPRYLIKTRGQQVTLSCSPISGHRSVSWYQQTPGQGLQFLFEYFSETQRNKGNFPGRFSGRQFSNSRSEMNVSTLELGDSALYLCASSLRAGGDSPLHFGNGTRLTVT.

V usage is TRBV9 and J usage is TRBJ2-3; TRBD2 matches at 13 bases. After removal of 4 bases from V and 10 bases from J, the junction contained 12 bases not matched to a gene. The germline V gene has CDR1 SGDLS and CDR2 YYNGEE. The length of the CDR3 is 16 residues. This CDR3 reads CASSRGGLAGATPQYF. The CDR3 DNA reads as TGTGCCAGCAGCCGGGGCGGACTAGCGGGAGCTACCCCGCAGTATTTT.

CDR3 sequence reads: CAISDLGGVEKLFF. CDR3 nucleotide sequence: TGTGCCATCAGTGATCTCGGGGGAGTAGAAAAACTGTTTTTT. The J gene is TRBJ1-4, the V gene TRBV10-3; tentatively, D is TRBD1 (5 bases). Germline V CDR1 and CDR2: ENHRY, SYGVKD. V lost 3 bases, J lost 8 bases, and 13 bases lay in between. The CDR3 is 14 amino acids.

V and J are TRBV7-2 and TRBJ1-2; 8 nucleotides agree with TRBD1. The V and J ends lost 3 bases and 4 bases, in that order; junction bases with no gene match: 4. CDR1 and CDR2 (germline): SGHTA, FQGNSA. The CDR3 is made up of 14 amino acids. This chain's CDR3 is CASSFGQGAYGYTF. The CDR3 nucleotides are TGTGCCAGCAGCTTCGGACAGGGTGCCTATGGCTACACCTTC.

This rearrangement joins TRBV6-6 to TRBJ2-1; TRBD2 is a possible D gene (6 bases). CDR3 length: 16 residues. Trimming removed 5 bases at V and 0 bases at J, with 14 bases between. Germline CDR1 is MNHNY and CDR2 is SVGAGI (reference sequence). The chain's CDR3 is CASSRLVGSSYNEQFF. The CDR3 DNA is TGTGCCAGCAGTCGACTAGTTGGGAGCTCCTACAATGAGCAGTTCTTC.

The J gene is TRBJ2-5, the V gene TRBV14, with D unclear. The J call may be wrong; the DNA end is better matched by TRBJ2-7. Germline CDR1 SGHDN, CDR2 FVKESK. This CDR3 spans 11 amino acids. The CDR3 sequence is CASSQEFEQYF. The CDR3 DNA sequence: TGTGCCAGCAGCCAAGAGTTCGAGCAGTACTTC.

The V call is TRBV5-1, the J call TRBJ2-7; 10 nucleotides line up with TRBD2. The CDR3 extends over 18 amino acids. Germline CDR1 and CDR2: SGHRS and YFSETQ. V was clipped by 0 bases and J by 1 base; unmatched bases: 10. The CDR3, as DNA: TGCGCCAGCAGCTTGGCCGGCGCTAAGGGACTAGCGTCCTACGAGCAGTACTTC. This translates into CASSLAGAKGLASYEQYF. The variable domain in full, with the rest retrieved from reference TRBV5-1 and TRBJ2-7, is KAGVTQTPRYLIKTRGQQVTLSCSPISGHRSVSWYQQTPGQGLQFLFEYFSETQRNKGNFPGRFSGRQFSNSRSEMNVSTLELGDSALYLCASSLAGAKGLASYEQYFGPGTRLTVT.

CDR3 nucleotides: TGTGCCAGCAGCTTGTTTGCAGGGAGGTTCAATCAGCCCCAGCATTTT. Protein: CASSLFAGRFNQPQHF. The chain carries TRBV5-6 and TRBJ1-5; D is possibly TRBD1 (5 bases). The CDR3 is 16 residues long. Germline V CDR1 and CDR2: SGHDT, YYEEEE. Trimming cost V 1 base and J 3 bases, with 14 bases left between them.

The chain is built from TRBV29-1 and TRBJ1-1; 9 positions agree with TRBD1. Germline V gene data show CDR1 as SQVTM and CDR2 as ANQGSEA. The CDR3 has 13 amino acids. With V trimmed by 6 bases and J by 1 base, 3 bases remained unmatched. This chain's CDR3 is CSVNRGRNTEAFF. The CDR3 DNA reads TGCAGCGTAAACAGGGGGCGGAACACTGAAGCTTTCTTT.

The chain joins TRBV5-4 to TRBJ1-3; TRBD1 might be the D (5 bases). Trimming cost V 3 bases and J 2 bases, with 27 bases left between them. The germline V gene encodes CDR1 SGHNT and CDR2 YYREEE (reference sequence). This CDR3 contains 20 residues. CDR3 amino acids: CASSWGVGDPLFGAGNTIYF. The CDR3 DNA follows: TGTGCCAGCAGCTGGGGGGTTGGGGACCCTCTCTTCGGTGCTGGAAACACCATATATTTT.

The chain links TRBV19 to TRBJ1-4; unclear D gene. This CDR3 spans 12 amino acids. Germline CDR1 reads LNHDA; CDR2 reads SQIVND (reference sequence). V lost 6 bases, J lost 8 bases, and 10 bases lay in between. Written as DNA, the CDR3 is TGTGCCAGTAGCCTCGACGGGGAAAAACTGTTTTTT. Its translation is CASSLDGEKLFF. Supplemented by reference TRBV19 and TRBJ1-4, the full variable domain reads DGGITQSPKYLFRKEGQNVTLSCEQNLNHDAMYWYRQDPGQGLRLIYYSQIVNDFQKGDIAEGYSVSREKKESFPLTVTSAQKNPTAFYLCASSLDGEKLFFGSGTQLSVL.

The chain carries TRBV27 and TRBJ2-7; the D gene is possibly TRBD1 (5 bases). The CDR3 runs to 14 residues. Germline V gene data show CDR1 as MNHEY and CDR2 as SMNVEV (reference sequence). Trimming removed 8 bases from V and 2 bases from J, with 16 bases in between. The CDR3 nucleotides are TGTGCCAGCTCAGGGATTGGGTTTCCCTACGAGCAGTACTTC. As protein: CASSGIGFPYEQYF.

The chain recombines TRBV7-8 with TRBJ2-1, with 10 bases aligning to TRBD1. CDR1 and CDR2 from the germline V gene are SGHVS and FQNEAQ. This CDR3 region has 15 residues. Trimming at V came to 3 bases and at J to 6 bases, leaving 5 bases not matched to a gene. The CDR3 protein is CASSLGTGAINEQFF. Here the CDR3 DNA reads TGTGCCAGCAGCTTGGGGACAGGGGCGATCAATGAGCAGTTCTTC.

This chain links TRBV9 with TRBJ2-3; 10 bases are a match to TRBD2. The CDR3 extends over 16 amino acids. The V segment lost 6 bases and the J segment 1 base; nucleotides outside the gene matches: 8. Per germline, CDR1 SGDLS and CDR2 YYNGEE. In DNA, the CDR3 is TGTGCCAGCACCGTCAGTAGCGGGAGGCGCACAGATACGCAGTATTTT. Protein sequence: CASTVSSGRRTDTQYF.